This entry concerns a single T cell receptor (beta chain). Its antigen is unidentified. The entry originates in a study of graft-versus-host responses after intestinal transplantation. Study-wide context: Anti-thymocyte globulin was used for induction in all recipients, who then took tacrolimus and steroids for approximately 3 years. Study conclusions and caveats: Among circulating GvH clones, peak levels were associated with early post-transplant declines in HvG clones. Allograft clonal ratios (graft-versus-host to host-versus-graft) were high in patients who had graft-donor T cell macrochimerism. Recipient marrow contained GvH clones, some of which appeared first in ileum or blood.

V was cut by 6 bases and J by 3 bases, with 17 bases left in between. Germline V gene data show CDR1 as MDHEN and CDR2 as SYDVKM. The CDR3 loop spans 15 amino acids. The method was immunoSEQ multiplex PCR; TCRdb's version includes in-frame clones alone and lacks a portion of them. The sample comprises over 100,000 clones, about 93% of which are singletons, and over 0.1% rests with the top ten. This sequence was found in a human donor who received an intestinal transplant. The rearrangement links TRBV28 to TRBJ1-2; D perhaps matches TRBD1 (5 bases). Sample: unstimulated CD4+ T cells sorted from spleen or lymph node cells, taken before intestinal transplant. The CDR3 sequence: CASSPDRRQYYGYTF. The CDR3, as DNA: TGTGCCAGCAGCCCCGACCGGAGACAGTACTATGGCTACACCTTC.